Presented here are 26 T cell receptor beta chains from one specimen sequenced in a study of tumor-infiltrating lymphocytes in primary liver carcinoma. The researchers produced TCR beta cDNA from 500 ng total RNA with a constant-region primer. Libraries covering TCR beta were generated through three nested multiplex PCR rounds (using a slightly modified ARM-PCR). With TRBV1-TRBV30 forward primers and a C-beta reverse primer, the first two PCR rounds were run for 9 to 10 cycles each. One entry per CDR3 protein results from TCRdb running MiXCR on the multiplex PCR reads. The repertoire holds 40,000 to 60,000 distinct CDR3 sequences, with about 70% as singletons. Each 20-30 mg portion of unsorted bulk tissue served as the source for co-extraction of RNA and DNA. Sequencing input: liver tumor tissue from sampling region 3. As to subset: tumor region T3, left-lateral pole. Source of these receptors: a middle-aged man with primary liver carcinoma and hepatitis B virus infection.

In regard to this clonotype: This is likely a read error, given that the CDR3 carries no conserved phenylalanine or tryptophan at its end. The DNA is omitted, as the CDR3 cannot be located on it reliably, and the CDR3 follows TCRdb's listing. The J gene is TRBJ1-6, the V gene TRBV6-6; the table's D call TRBD1 went unverified against the DNA. Germline loops: CDR1 MNHNY, CDR2 SVGAGI (reference sequence). The CDR3 has 13 residues if both end residues are counted. CDR3 sequence reads: CASSAGDDSPPHS.

The chain has TRBV10-1 and TRBJ1-2; D remains ambiguous. The CDR3 has 13 residues. Germline V gene sequence: CDR1 WNHNN, CDR2 SYGVQD (reference sequence). The CDR3 spells CGSSESRDYGYTF. CDR3 DNA sequence: TGCGGCAGTAGTGAGTCAAGGGATTATGGCTACACCTTC.

On this clonotype: The conserved closing phenylalanine or tryptophan is absent in this CDR3, likely reflecting a read error. The V gene is TRBV11-2, the J gene TRBJ2-7; possibly TRBD2 for D (6 bases). Germline V lookup: CDR1 SGHAT, CDR2 FQNNGV. This CDR3 region has 15 residues. The CDR3 protein is CACSFGGWVSYKQYI. For the CDR3, the DNA is TGTGCCTGCAGCTTCGGGGGATGGGTCTCCTACAAGCAGTACATC.

Remarks on this clonotype: Because it lacks the conserved phenylalanine or tryptophan at the end, this CDR3 is likely a read error. This chain joins TRBV6-1 and TRBJ2-7; 7 positions match TRBD2. The CDR3 length is 15 residues. From germline, CDR1 is MNHNS and CDR2 SASEGT. The V gene end was trimmed by 2 bases and the J gene end by 5 bases; junction bases not matched to a gene: 9. CDR3 in amino acids: CASSEWASGNDEQYL. In DNA, the CDR3 is TGTGCCAGCAGTGAATGGGCTAGCGGCAACGACGAGCAGTACCTC.

A note on this clonotype: Sequence at one end of the junction differs from germline and may be a read error. The V gene is TRBV4-2, the J gene TRBJ2-1; possible D gene TRBD1, 6 bases. The CDR3 is 16 amino acids. Germline V CDR1 and CDR2: LGHNA, YNFKEQ. CDR3 DNA: TGTGCCAGCAGTATCGGGCTTGGGGGCCCCTGGGATGAGCGGTTCTTC. Its protein is CASSIGLGGPWDERFF.

This sequence joins TRBV20-1 and TRBJ2-1; tentatively, D is TRBD2 (5 bases). This CDR3 spans 13 amino acids. The ends were cut back, 3 bases at V and 4 bases at J, with 10 bases in the middle. CDR1 and CDR2 from the germline V gene are DFQATT and SNEGSKA (reference sequence). The CDR3 here is CSARVGGYNEQFF. For the CDR3, the DNA is TGCAGTGCTAGGGTTGGAGGATACAATGAGCAGTTCTTC.

This clonotype was seen a single time. A much larger clone differs from this one at a single base, so this may be a read error. The V and J genes are TRBV28 and TRBJ2-7, with TRBD1 matching over 9 bases. The germline V gene has CDR1 MDHEN and CDR2 SYDVKM. CDR3 length: 16 amino acids. The CDR3 DNA reads as TGTGCCAGCAGTGCTCCCGGGACAGGGCTCTCCTACCAGCAGTACTTC. Translated, it gives CASSAPGTGLSYQQYF.

This chain joins TRBV12-3 or TRBV12-4 and TRBJ2-3, with TRBD2 matching 7 bases. This CDR3 is built from 15 residues. Trimming at V came to 3 bases and at J to 11 bases, leaving 14 bases not matched to a gene. CDR3 loop: CASSFRGLRGGMQYF. The CDR3 region has the DNA TGTGCCAGCAGTTTTCGGGGACTCCGCGGGGGTATGCAGTATTTT.

About this clonotype: A junction boundary mismatches the germline segment, possibly from a read error. J is TRBJ2-1 and V is TRBV4-1; 7 bases line up with TRBD2. This CDR3 spans 17 amino acids. Germline CDR1 MGHRA, CDR2 YSYEKL. The CDR3 coding sequence is TGCGTCAGCAGTCAAGGCCTAGCGGAGAGCTCCTACAATGAGCAGTTCTTC. Amino acids: CVSSQGLAESSYNEQFF.

Comments on this clonotype: One end of the junction fails to match germline, which may point to a read error. The genes are TRBV11-2 and TRBJ2-2, with 9 nucleotides matching TRBD1. Germline CDR1 is SGHAT and CDR2 is FQNNGV. The CDR3 extends over 17 amino acids. CDR3 nucleotide sequence: TGTGCCAGCAGTTTTGATCGGGACAGGGTCGTCACCGGGGACCTGTTTTTT. The encoded protein is CASSFDRDRVVTGDLFF. The complete variable domain, with remaining parts taken from reference TRBV11-2 and TRBJ2-2, reads EAGVAQSPRYKIIEKRQSVAFWCNPISGHATLYWYQQILGQGPKLLIQFQNNGVVDDSQLPKDRFSAERLKGVDSTLKIQPAKLEDSAVYLCASSFDRDRVVTGDLFFGEGSRLTVL.

On this clonotype itself: Lacking the conserved final phenylalanine or tryptophan, this CDR3 likely reflects a read error. This chain uses TRBV6-6 with TRBJ2-7; 7 positions match TRBD1. CDR1 and CDR2 from the germline V gene are MNHNY and SVGAGI (reference sequence). The CDR3 totals 15 residues. The CDR3 sequence: CASSYHRDSSFEQYL. The CDR3 nucleotides read TGTGCCAGCAGTTATCACAGGGACAGCTCCTTCGAGCAGTACCTC.

The rearrangement uses TRBV29-1 and TRBJ2-5; 7 positions match TRBD1. The germline CDR1 and CDR2 sequences are SQVTM and ANQGSEA. The CDR3 runs 12 residues. Trimming cost V 6 bases and J 3 bases; bases outside gene matches: 4. The CDR3: CSVWTGKETQYF. The DNA for the CDR3 is TGCAGCGTCTGGACAGGCAAAGAGACCCAGTACTTC.

This clonotype was counted at least ten times. This chain's CDR3 is CASSLVGYEQYF. Here the CDR3 DNA reads TGTGCCAGCAGTTTGGTCGGCTACGAGCAGTACTTC. This chain links TRBV28 with TRBJ2-7; no clear D gene. CDR1 and CDR2 from the germline V gene are MDHEN and SYDVKM. Trimming cost V 3 bases and J 3 bases, with 6 bases left between them. The CDR3 is 12 amino acids. The whole variable domain, remainder taken from reference TRBV28 and TRBJ2-7, is DVKVTQSSRYLVKRTGEKVFLECVQDMDHENMFWYRQDPGLGLRLIYFSYDVKMKEKGDIPEGYSVSREKKERFSLILESASTNQTSMYLCASSLVGYEQYFGPGTRLTVT.

This clonotype occurred a few times. V and J are TRBV19 and TRBJ2-7; TRBD1 or TRBD2 may be the D gene (6 bases each). Per the germline V gene, CDR1 is LNHDA and CDR2 is SQIVND (reference sequence). V lost 3 bases and J lost 5, with 14 bases in between. The length of the CDR3 is 14 residues. Here the CDR3 reads CASSMSWRDNEQYF. CDR3 bases: TGTGCCAGTAGTATGTCTTGGAGGGACAACGAGCAGTACTTC.

Turning to this clonotype: A junction end diverges from the germline sequence, so it may reflect a read error. The chain carries TRBV11-1 and TRBJ2-3; D call uncertain. The germline V gene encodes CDR1 SGHAT and CDR2 FQDESV (reference sequence). The CDR3 has 15 residues. The chain's CDR3 is CDSSLEPIDTDTQYF. DNA for the CDR3: TGTGACAGCAGCTTAGAGCCCATTGACACAGATACGCAGTATTTT.

Regarding this clonotype: One end of the junction varies from germline; a read error may be responsible. This rearrangement joins TRBV4-2 to TRBJ2-7; 9 bases agree with TRBD2. This CDR3 has 15 residues. CDR1 is LGHNA and CDR2 is YNFKEQ in the germline V gene. CDR3 coding DNA: TGTGCCAGCAGCCAAACGGCGGGAGGGACCTACGAGCATTACTTC. As protein: CASSQTAGGTYEHYF.

This clonotype was observed many times. This chain connects TRBV7-9 to TRBJ2-1; TRBD1 or TRBD2 may be the D gene (5 bases each). The CDR3 is 15 amino acids. The ends were cut back, 3 bases at V and 7 bases at J, with 16 bases in the middle. Germline loops: CDR1 SEHNR, CDR2 FQNEAQ (reference sequence). CDR3 nucleotides: TGTGCCAGCAGCTTGAGAGGGGTCAGAGGGAATGAGCAGTTCTTC. Its translation is CASSLRGVRGNEQFF.

The gene calls are TRBV28 and TRBJ2-3, with 7 bases that match TRBD1. V gave up 8 bases and J gave up 2 bases; unmatched junction bases: 10. CDR3 size: 15 residues. Germline CDR1 reads MDHEN; CDR2 reads SYDVKM. CDR3 loop: CASRDGGQLTDTQYF. The CDR3 coding sequence is TGTGCCAGCCGAGATGGGGGACAGCTCACAGATACGCAGTATTTT.

CDR3 bases: TGTGCCAGCAATGGGGAGGGCCTCTACGAGCAGTACTTC. This codes for CASNGEGLYEQYF. The chain recombines TRBV11-2 with TRBJ2-7; 7 bases align to TRBD2. After removal of 7 bases from V and 3 bases from J, the junction contained 6 bases not matched to a gene. The germline V gene has CDR1 SGHAT and CDR2 FQNNGV. The CDR3 loop spans 13 amino acids.

Worth noting for this clonotype: The CDR3 end shows no conserved phenylalanine or tryptophan, and so a read error is likely. The CDR3 reads CASSPLQDSYNEQFL. CDR3 nucleotide sequence: TGTGCCAGCAGTCCTCTTCAGGACTCCTACAATGAGCAGTTCCTC. The rearrangement joins TRBV6-1 to TRBJ2-1; D gene uncertain. The length of the CDR3 is 15 residues. The ends were cut back, 5 bases at V and 0 bases at J, with 11 bases in the middle. The V gene's germline CDR1 is MNHNS and CDR2 SASEGT.

The chain combines TRBV12-3 or TRBV12-4 with TRBJ1-5; D not certain. The CDR3 contains 13 residues. The V end was cut by 8 bases, the J end by 7 bases, with 15 bases between. The CDR3 DNA sequence: TGTGCCAGCGCTTTAGTGGCAGACCAGCCCCAGCATTTT. Its translation: CASALVADQPQHF.

About this clonotype itself: Because the CDR3's place on the DNA is in doubt, the DNA is left out and the CDR3 is given as listed by TCRdb. The V call is TRBV29-1, the J call TRBJ2-7; the table's D call, TRBD2, was not checked against the DNA. Ends included, the CDR3 has 12 residues. Germline lookup yields CDR1 SQVTM and CDR2 ANQGSEA. CDR3 in amino acids: CCVASGTYELYF.

The V and J genes are TRBV6-1 and TRBJ2-7; D call uncertain. The V gene lost 0 bases and the J gene lost 8 bases, with 8 bases spanning the gap. The CDR3 is made up of 12 amino acids. Germline values: CDR1 MNHNS, CDR2 SASEGT. DNA for the CDR3: TGTGCCAGCAGTGAAGCACTCGGCAAGCAGTACTTC. This encodes CASSEALGKQYF.

Comment on this clonotype: Germline is not matched at one junction end, which may reflect a read error. The rearrangement joins TRBV7-8 to TRBJ1-2; weak D call: TRBD1 (5 bases). The CDR3 consists of 15 residues. Germline V CDR1 and CDR2: SGHVS, FQNEAQ. The CDR3 loop is CARSWRTRKHYGYTF. DNA of the CDR3: TGTGCCAGAAGCTGGCGGACAAGGAAGCACTATGGCTACACCTTC.

To note about this clonotype: It may be a read error: a sequence one base away is much more abundant. The genes are TRBV5-1 and TRBJ2-2; D may correspond to TRBD1 or TRBD2 (6 bases each). CDR3 length: 16 residues. Germline-derived CDR1 and CDR2 are SGHRS and YFSETQ. The CDR3 is CASSMTGREYPGDLFF. CDR3 in DNA: TGCGCCAGCAGCATGACAGGTCGGGAGTACCCCGGGGACCTGTTTTTT.

A note on this clonotype: A junction end diverges from the germline sequence, so it may reflect a read error. V and J are TRBV11-2 and TRBJ2-7, with 7 bases that match TRBD1. The CDR3 covers 15 residues. Germline CDR1 and CDR2: SGHAT and FQNNGV. CDR3 sequence (DNA): TGTGCCAGTAGCCTCCGACAGGGATGGTTTTACGAGCAATACTTC. It specifies CASSLRQGWFYEQYF.